These T cell receptor beta chains were read from a single sample in a study of Ad26.COV2.S vaccination and SARS-CoV-2 variants. Produced via immunoSEQ multiplex PCR; TCRdb's table is partial and in-frame only. The table lists 360,000 or so clones, 75% to 90% of them singletons. The sequencing used peripheral blood, collected in a trial of Ad26.COV2.S vaccine versus placebo. The receptor set was obtained from a person aged 18 to 65 who received the Ad26.COV2.S COVID-19 vaccine or a placebo. Both conserved end residues are part of each CDR3. The order of the fields is D gene, V gene, clone size, J gene, CDR3 protein, CDR3 DNA. The D gene is left open where the match is weak. Clone size is stated in some rows and not others, as once, few, many or a class when expanded.

>TRBD2|TRBV3-1/TRBV3-2|-|TRBJ2-4
CASSQASGGSGRAKNIQYF
TGTGCCAGCAGCCAAGCCAGCGGAGGTAGCGGGAGGGCCAAAAACATTCAGTACTTC
>TRBD2|TRBV4-1|-|TRBJ2-7
CASSQVLSASGYEQYF
TGCGCCAGCAGCCAAGTTCTTTCGGCTAGCGGTTACGAGCAGTACTTC
>-|TRBV28|-|TRBJ2-7
CASSSITSRDPSTKPPLLYEQYF
TGTGCCAGCAGTAGTATTACGTCCCGGGACCCGTCTACGAAACCCCCCCTCTTATACGAGCAGTACTTC
>TRBD1|TRBV7-9|-|TRBJ2-7
CASSLTGTGNAEQYF
TGTGCCAGCAGCCTAACCGGGACAGGGAATGCCGAGCAGTACTTC
>-|TRBV28|-|TRBJ1-2
CASSFNRDGYGYGYTF
TGTGCCAGCAGTTTCAACCGGGACGGGTATGGCTATGGCTACACCTTC
>-|TRBV19|-|TRBJ2-4
CASSMEAGAKNIQYF
TGTGCCAGTAGTATGGAAGCAGGAGCCAAAAACATTCAGTACTTC
>-|TRBV30|-|TRBJ2-7
CAWSVFGGTSYEQYF
TGTGCCTGGAGTGTATTCGGGGGCACCTCCTACGAGCAGTACTTC
>-|TRBV7-3|-|TRBJ1-3
CASSLSGGSGNTIYF
TGTGCCAGCAGCTTATCGGGGGGCTCTGGAAACACCATATATTTT
>-|TRBV3-1/TRBV3-2|-|TRBJ1-1
CASSLGAEPFF
TGTGCCAGCAGCCTGGGGGCGGAACCTTTCTTT
>-|TRBV12-3/TRBV12-4|-|TRBJ2-1
CASSSTTKQFF
TGTGCCAGCAGTTCCACTACTAAGCAGTTCTTC
>-|TRBV11-3|-|TRBJ2-7
CASSLEGYEQYF
TGTGCCAGCAGCTTAGAGGGCTACGAGCAGTACTTC
>-|TRBV7-2|-|TRBJ1-2
CASSLIRTDGYTF
TGTGCCAGCAGCTTAATCCGGACCGATGGCTACACCTTC
>-|TRBV29-1|-|TRBJ2-1
CSLRAGTLNEQFF
TGCAGCCTAAGAGCCGGGACTCTCAATGAGCAGTTCTTC
>TRBD2|TRBV6-5|once|TRBJ2-1
CATRTSLGNEQFF
TGTGCCACCCGGACTAGCTTGGGAAATGAGCAGTTCTTC
>-|TRBV4-1|-|TRBJ2-7
CASSQERQGSYEQYF
TGCGCCAGCAGCCAAGAAAGGCAGGGCAGCTACGAGCAGTACTTC
>TRBD2|TRBV30|-|TRBJ2-5
CAWSVLAGTPGTQYF
TGTGCCTGGAGTGTTTTAGCGGGGACTCCCGGGACCCAGTACTTC
>-|TRBV3-1/TRBV3-2|-|TRBJ2-3
CASSLGGADTQYF
TGTGCCAGCAGCCTGGGAGGAGCAGATACGCAGTATTTT
>TRBD2|TRBV5-1|-|TRBJ2-2
CASSLLSGIGGGELFF
TGCGCCAGCAGCTTGCTCAGCGGGATAGGCGGTGGGGAGCTGTTTTTT
>-|TRBV6-4|-|TRBJ1-5
CASRAWGDSNQPQHF
TGTGCCAGCAGGGCTTGGGGTGATAGCAATCAGCCCCAGCATTTT
>-|TRBV28|once|TRBJ2-5
CASKRQQLETQYF
TGTGCCAGCAAGAGACAGCAATTAGAGACCCAGTACTTC
>TRBD1|TRBV7-9|-|TRBJ1-5
CASSPKRGQGVRQPQHF
TGTGCCAGCAGCCCTAAGCGGGGACAGGGAGTTCGTCAGCCCCAGCATTTT
>-|TRBV10-3|once|TRBJ2-1
CAIGGSGGINEQFF
TGTGCCATCGGAGGCAGCGGAGGGATCAATGAGCAGTTCTTC
>TRBD2|TRBV5-1|-|TRBJ2-4
CASSSSGTSKNIQYF
TGCGCCAGCAGTTCTAGCGGGACTAGCAAAAACATTCAGTACTTC
>TRBD2|TRBV19|-|TRBJ2-3
CASRGFGTDGPGLPPPDTQYF
TGTGCCAGTAGGGGGTTTGGGACCGACGGTCCGGGACTACCCCCCCCAGATACGCAGTATTTT
>TRBD2|TRBV5-4|-|TRBJ2-4
CASSLWAGERSSKNIQYF
TGTGCCAGCAGCTTGTGGGCGGGAGAGCGGTCTTCCAAAAACATTCAGTACTTC
>-|TRBV6-5|-|TRBJ1-2
CASSYGVNYGYTF
TGTGCCAGCAGTTACGGTGTTAACTATGGCTACACCTTC
>-|TRBV7-2|-|TRBJ2-5
CASSPSEETQYF
TGTGCCAGCAGCCCCAGCGAGGAGACCCAGTACTTC